Below, one T cell receptor beta chain is given with its context. These data originate in a study of graft-versus-host responses after intestinal transplantation. Study in general: Transplants were multivisceral, liver-intestinal, or isolated intestinal. Anti-thymocyte globulin induction, then tacrolimus and steroids for approximately 3 years, went to all recipients.

Germline V gene data show CDR1 as WSHSY and CDR2 as SAAADI. Trimming took off 8 bases at V and 5 bases at J, with 13 bases between the two ends. The CDR3 covers 13 residues. Produced via immunoSEQ multiplex PCR; TCRdb's table is partial and in-frame only. The sample holds over 75,000 clones, 86% seen once. Sequenced here: PBMCs, sampled 255 days after intestinal transplant. The chain couples TRBV10-2 to TRBJ1-5; the D gene is possibly TRBD1 (5 bases). The sequence derives from a human patient who received an intestinal transplant, so some T cells may come from the graft donor. CDR3 in amino acids: CASLGGIDQPQHF. Here the CDR3 DNA reads TGCGCCAGCCTGGGGGGAATCGATCAGCCCCAGCATTTT.